Listed below are T cell receptor beta chains from one sample, sequenced in a study of OX40 agonist ivuxolimab in advanced cancers. Using immunoSEQ multiplex PCR, the repertoire was profiled, and TCRdb retains in-frame clones only, with some absent. The table includes about 41,000 clones, 70% to 85% detected once. Sequenced here: CD4+ or CD8+ T cells sorted from blood, sampled in a trial of the OX40 agonist ivuxolimab. The receptors were gathered from an adult with an advanced solid tumor such as melanoma, head and neck, liver or kidney cancer. The CDR3 runs from the conserved cysteine through the conserved F or W. A D gene is named only where the DNA matches it firmly. Some rows have no size entry. The others give once, few or many, or a class for an expanded clone.

d_gene,abundance,j_gene,v_gene,CDR3nt,CDR3aa
NA,NA,TRBJ1-2,TRBV4-1,TGCGCCAGCAGCCAAGACGAGGGACAACTCTATGGCTACACCTTC,CASSQDEGQLYGYTF
NA,NA,TRBJ2-2,TRBV6-4,TGTGCCAGCAGCCCTAGCCTTTCGGGCACCGGGGAGCTGTTTTTT,CASSPSLSGTGELFF
NA,NA,TRBJ2-1,TRBV5-1,TGCGCCAGCAGCTCCGGGGACTACAATGAGCAGTTCTTC,CASSSGDYNEQFF
NA,NA,TRBJ2-7,TRBV5-8,TGTGCCAGCAGGGTGCGAGTGGCCGAGCAGTACTTC,CASRVRVAEQYF
NA,NA,TRBJ2-1,TRBV4-2,TGTGCCAGCAGCCATCCCCCTGGGACATCTGACTCCTACAATGAGCAGTTCTTC,CASSHPPGTSDSYNEQFF
NA,NA,TRBJ1-2,TRBV10-3,TGTGCCATCAGTGAGCCCCTGGGTTGGGAGGGGGGCTACACCTTC,CAISEPLGWEGGYTF
TRBD2,NA,TRBJ2-5,TRBV11-2,TGTGCCAGCAGCTTAGGCGAGGCTAGCGGGAGAACGTTGGAGACCCAGTACTTC,CASSLGEASGRTLETQYF
TRBD1,NA,TRBJ1-2,TRBV4-3,TGCGCCAGCAGCCAAGACCAGACAGGGAACGACTATGGCTACACCTTC,CASSQDQTGNDYGYTF
NA,NA,TRBJ2-4,TRBV5-1,TGCGCCAGCAGCCCAGGACAGATAGCCAAAAACATTCAGTACTTC,CASSPGQIAKNIQYF
NA,NA,TRBJ1-4,TRBV10-3,TGTGCCATCGGGCAGGGTACGGGTGAAAAACTGTTTTTT,CAIGQGTGEKLFF
TRBD2,NA,TRBJ2-5,TRBV7-9,TGTGCCAGCAGCGCGACCGCGGGGGGGGCAGAGACCCAGTACTTC,CASSATAGGAETQYF
NA,NA,TRBJ2-2,TRBV6-5,TGTGCCAGCACCACCATGCGGGGGGAGCTGTTTTTT,CASTTMRGELFF
TRBD1,once,TRBJ2-7,TRBV5-5,TGTGCCAGCAGCCGAACAGGGGGCGTCGCATACGAGCAGTACTTC,CASSRTGGVAYEQYF
TRBD2,NA,TRBJ2-3,TRBV7-2,TGTGCCAGCAGCCGTCCCGGGACTAGCGTAAATACGCAGTATTTT,CASSRPGTSVNTQYF
TRBD2,NA,TRBJ2-7,TRBV27,TGTGCCAGCAGTGCAAGGACTAGCGGTAACCCCTACGAGCAGTACTTC,CASSARTSGNPYEQYF
TRBD1,NA,TRBJ2-7,TRBV7-9,TGTGCCAGCACCTCGGGACAGGGACGCGAGCAGTACTTC,CASTSGQGREQYF
TRBD2,NA,TRBJ2-7,TRBV19,TGTGCCAGTAGTTGGGCTAGCGGGGGGACCTACGAGCAGTACTTC,CASSWASGGTYEQYF
TRBD2,NA,TRBJ2-2,TRBV5-1,TGCGCCAGCAGCTTTAGCGGGGCCGGGGAGCTGTTTTTT,CASSFSGAGELFF
NA,NA,TRBJ1-3,TRBV30,TGTGCCTGGAGCAAAGGGGTAGCTGGAAACACCATATATTTT,CAWSKGVAGNTIYF
TRBD2,NA,TRBJ2-2,TRBV19,TGTGCCAGTAGTCCCGAACTAGCGGGTAGCGGGGAGCTGTTTTTT,CASSPELAGSGELFF
NA,NA,TRBJ2-3,TRBV5-1,TGCGCCGGCAGGGAGGGGGAGTACACAGATACGCAGTATTTT,CAGREGEYTDTQYF
NA,NA,TRBJ1-2,TRBV5-6,TGTGCCAGCAGCTCGACACCTAACTATGGCTACACCTTC,CASSSTPNYGYTF
NA,NA,TRBJ2-7,TRBV11-3,TGTGCCAGCAGCTTCGCGCCGGGACGGGGCTACGAGCAGTACTTC,CASSFAPGRGYEQYF